The next 14 T cell receptor beta chains were all read from a single sample in a study of T cell responses to AZD1222 COVID-19 vaccine. Produced via immunoSEQ multiplex PCR; TCRdb's table is partial and in-frame only. The table has 130,000 or so clones, roughly 92% seen once. This specimen was peripheral blood, taken 28 days after the second AZD1222 dose. These receptors were obtained from an adult who received the AZD1222 COVID-19 vaccine.

This chain joins TRBV5-1 and TRBJ1-4; no clear D gene. Trimming cost V 0 bases and J 0 bases, with 3 bases left between them. Germline assignment: CDR1 SGHRS and CDR2 YFSETQ. This CDR3 is built from 14 residues. CDR3 nucleotide sequence: TGCGCCAGCAGCTTGGACGCAACTAATGAAAAACTGTTTTTT. Protein: CASSLDATNEKLFF.

The chain employs TRBV6-1 and TRBJ2-1; D is perhaps TRBD2 (5 bases). CDR3 size: 16 residues. Germline CDR1 MNHNS, CDR2 SASEGT. The V end was cut by 0 bases, the J end by 0 bases, with 9 bases between. The CDR3 bases are TGTGCCAGCAGTGAAGCCGGTGACTACTCCTACAATGAGCAGTTCTTC. It translates to CASSEAGDYSYNEQFF.

This sequence joins TRBV4-1 and TRBJ2-3; 7 nucleotides match TRBD2. V was pared by 0 bases and J by 2 bases, with 2 bases of the junction left unmatched. This CDR3 has 15 amino acids. CDR1 MGHRA and CDR2 YSYEKL come from the germline V gene. The CDR3 region is CASSQDGGVTDTQYF. CDR3 nucleotides: TGCGCCAGCAGCCAAGATGGGGGGGTCACAGATACGCAGTATTTT.

This clone appeared a single time. The chain combines TRBV15 with TRBJ1-6, with a weak D call TRBD1 (5 bases). This CDR3 is 13 amino acids long. The V gene lost 5 bases and the J gene lost 9 bases, with 11 bases spanning the gap. Per germline, CDR1 LNHNV and CDR2 YYDKDF (reference sequence). The DNA of the CDR3 is TGTGCCACCAGCGGGGACGGAATTTCACCCCTCCACTTT. It encodes CATSGDGISPLHF.

The chain has TRBV18 and TRBJ2-3; TRBD1 or TRBD2 may be the D gene (5 bases each). CDR1 and CDR2 from the germline V gene are KGHSH and LQKENI. Between the trimmed V and J ends, which lost 3 bases and 2 bases, there was a span of 9 bases. The CDR3 loop spans 14 amino acids. CDR3 coding DNA: TGTGCCAGCTCACCGGGACCAACCACAGATACGCAGTATTTT. This gives the protein CASSPGPTTDTQYF.

This clone was picked up one time. The same CDR3 is also encoded by other DNA sequences in this sample. V gene TRBV19 combines with J gene TRBJ1-1; possible D gene TRBD1, 6 bases. The CDR3 spans 14 residues. Germline V gene data show CDR1 as LNHDA and CDR2 as SQIVND (reference sequence). V was clipped by 0 bases and J by 5 bases, with 10 bases between them. The CDR3 DNA is TGTGCCAGTAGTATAGATCGAGGGGGGACTGAAGCTTTCTTT. It translates to CASSIDRGGTEAFF.

This chain joins TRBV6-2 or TRBV6-3 and TRBJ2-7, with D unclear. V was cut by 2 bases and J by 6 bases, with 11 bases left in between. This CDR3 comprises 13 residues. The V gene's germline CDR1 is MNHEY and CDR2 SVGEGT. DNA of the CDR3: TGTGCCAGCAGTTACGCGCGCACTGGCGAGCAGTACTTC. Its protein is CASSYARTGEQYF.

This clone has only a few counts. The chain is built from TRBV7-3 and TRBJ2-2; D is unresolved. The V gene lost 5 bases and the J gene lost 6 bases, with 7 bases spanning the gap. The germline V gene has CDR1 SGHTA and CDR2 FQGTGA. The CDR3 runs to 12 residues. CDR3 region: CASSLRSGELFF. The CDR3 DNA reads as TGTGCCAGCAGCCTCCGCTCCGGGGAGCTGTTTTTT.

The rearrangement links TRBV7-3 to TRBJ2-4; D is undetermined. V was clipped by 4 bases and J by 4 bases, with 5 bases between them. Looked up from germline, CDR1 is SGHTA and CDR2 is FQGTGA. The CDR3 runs to 12 residues. CDR3 DNA sequence: TGTGCCAGCAGCTCCTATAAAAACATTCAGTACTTC. This encodes CASSSYKNIQYF.

A word on this clone: Other nucleotide sequences in the sample specify the same CDR3. The rearrangement joins TRBV9 to TRBJ2-2, with TRBD2 matching over 7 bases. J lost 2 bases, V lost 2 bases, and 3 bases had no gene match. The germline V gene has CDR1 SGDLS and CDR2 YYNGEE. This CDR3 region has 15 residues. The CDR3 coding sequence is TGTGCCAGCAGCGTTGCGGGAGTAAACACCGGGGAGCTGTTTTTT. This gives the protein CASSVAGVNTGELFF.

The chain has TRBV11-2 and TRBJ1-2; D gene unclear. V dropped 4 bases and J dropped 0 bases, with 12 bases sitting between them. The CDR3 is made up of 15 amino acids. The germline V gene has CDR1 SGHAT and CDR2 FQNNGV. The CDR3 region is CASSWVPKTNYGYTF. CDR3 sequence (DNA): TGTGCCAGCAGCTGGGTCCCGAAAACTAACTATGGCTACACCTTC. Looking up the rest from reference TRBV11-2 and TRBJ1-2 gives the full variable domain: EAGVAQSPRYKIIEKRQSVAFWCNPISGHATLYWYQQILGQGPKLLIQFQNNGVVDDSQLPKDRFSAERLKGVDSTLKIQPAKLEDSAVYLCASSWVPKTNYGYTFGSGTRLTVV.

The rearrangement links TRBV11-2 to TRBJ2-1, with D uncertain. The germline CDR1 and CDR2 sequences are SGHAT and FQNNGV. The V end lost 4 bases, the J end lost 4 bases, and 11 bases lay between the germline ends. This CDR3 spans 14 amino acids. For the CDR3, the DNA is TGTGCCAGCAGCTCCGCCCGGCGTTACAATGAGCAGTTCTTC. Amino acids: CASSSARRYNEQFF.

The V gene is TRBV7-9, the J gene TRBJ1-3; 7 bases line up with TRBD1. Germline CDR1 is SEHNR and CDR2 is FQNEAQ (reference sequence). The trim removed 5 bases at V and 0 bases at J, leaving 7 bases unmatched. The CDR3 is 16 residues long. The CDR3 sequence: CASSNTGESSGNTIYF. DNA of the CDR3: TGTGCCAGCAGCAATACAGGGGAGAGCTCTGGAAACACCATATATTTT. Drawing the rest from reference TRBV7-9 and TRBJ1-3, the complete variable domain is DTGVSQNPRHKITKRGQNVTFRCDPISEHNRLYWYRQTLGQGPEFLTYFQNEAQLEKSRLLSDRFSAERPKGSFSTLEIQRTEQGDSAMYLCASSNTGESSGNTIYFGEGSWLTVV.

The CDR3 nucleotides are TGTGCCAGCAGCTTAAACCCAAACCTGTCAGGAAACACCATATATTTT. It specifies CASSLNPNLSGNTIYF. This sequence joins TRBV5-6 and TRBJ1-3; D remains ambiguous. The CDR3 is made up of 16 amino acids. CDR1 is SGHDT, CDR2 YYEEEE, per germline. V lost 2 bases and J 4 bases, leaving 16 bases between the germline ends.